This T cell receptor beta chain was captured by sequencing in a study of shared clonotypes between healthy human individuals. All of the donors resided in Nashville, Tennessee, and each was a Caucasian adult. This CDR3 comprises 16 residues. V gave up 0 bases and J gave up 9 bases; unmatched junction bases: 6. Germline loops: CDR1 SGHTA, CDR2 FQGNSA. The method was immunoSEQ multiplex PCR; TCRdb's version includes in-frame clones alone and lacks a portion of them. The profile covers roughly 1,500,000 clones, with 98% appearing a single time and about 0.4% taken by the ten largest. In regard to this clone: What it recognizes is unknown.

Findings of the study overall: Naive subsets tended to show greater estimated richness than memory subsets. Though the depth was large, rarefaction showed that sorted-subset sequencing was incomplete. The expectation was that sequencing depth would affect clonotype sharing among donors.

The V gene is TRBV7-2, the J gene TRBJ2-1; 12 positions match TRBD2. The TCR originated in a man aged 25 to 40 in good health. The specimen sequenced was naive CD4+ T cells sorted from blood. The subset: CD45RA+ positively selected. Here the CDR3 reads CASSLALAGGPAEQFF. As DNA, the CDR3 is TGTGCCAGCAGCTTAGCGCTAGCGGGAGGGCCAGCTGAGCAGTTCTTC.